Listed here are 18 T cell receptor beta chains from one sample, sequenced in a study of blood T cell repertoires in COVID-19. Sequencing was performed with immunoSEQ multiplex PCR; in TCRdb, only in-frame clones are kept and a portion is missing. The repertoire holds some 200,000 clones, around 84% seen once, with about 10% in the top ten. Sequencing was performed on peripheral blood. The receptors were sampled from a woman of 80 years or more with COVID-19, enrolled during active disease.

V and J are TRBV3-1 (or the pseudogene TRBV3-2) and TRBJ2-1; perhaps TRBD2 as D (5 bases). Germline V CDR1 and CDR2: LGHDT, YNNKEL (reference sequence). The V and J ends lost 4 bases and 2 bases respectively, with 12 bases between them. CDR3 length equals 15 residues. In DNA form, the CDR3 reads TGTGCCAGCAGCCCGGCTAGCTCTGCCTACAATGAGCAGTTCTTC. This codes for CASSPASSAYNEQFF.

The V gene is TRBV6-5, the J gene TRBJ1-1, with 8 bases aligning to TRBD1. Trimming took 7 bases from V and 4 from J; bases not matched to a gene: 8. The CDR3 is 14 amino acids. CDR1 is MNHEY, CDR2 SVGAGI, per germline. In DNA form, the CDR3 reads TGTGCCAGCATCCTCGGACAGGGAGCCACTGAAGCTTTCTTT. Translating it yields CASILGQGATEAFF.

This clone was observed a handful of times. Its ends do not fully match the called genes, so a read error is possible. This rearrangement joins TRBV6-1 to TRBJ2-1; weak D call: TRBD1 (6 bases). CDR1 is MNHNS and CDR2 is SASEGT in the germline V gene. There are 13 residues in the CDR3. The CDR3 bases are TGTGCCAGCCGTGACAGGCCAGGAAATGAGCAGTTCTTC. This gives the protein CASRDRPGNEQFF.

V usage is TRBV18 and J usage is TRBJ1-4; D unclear. CDR3 length: 13 residues. CDR1 is KGHSH and CDR2 is LQKENI in the germline V gene. V lost 8 bases, J lost 8 bases, and 15 bases lay in between. This CDR3 is CASHAEFGEKLFF. CDR3 nucleotides: TGTGCCAGCCACGCGGAATTCGGGGAAAAACTGTTTTTT.

The V and J genes are TRBV29-1 and TRBJ1-2; TRBD1 aligns across 7 bases. Unmatched junction bases numbered 9, after V lost 8 bases and J lost 3 bases. The germline CDR1 and CDR2 sequences are SQVTM and ANQGSEA. CDR3 size: 13 residues. The CDR3 DNA reads TGCAGCTATAGAGCCGGGACAGACTATGGCTACACCTTC. Amino acids: CSYRAGTDYGYTF. The whole variable domain, filled in from reference TRBV29-1 and TRBJ1-2, reads SAVISQKPSRDICQRGTSLTIQCQVDSQVTMMFWYRQQPGQSLTLIATANQGSEATYESGFVIDKFPISRPNLTFSTLTVSNMSPEDSSIYLCSYRAGTDYGYTFGSGTRLTVV.

The V and J genes are TRBV7-3 and TRBJ2-5, with 8 bases matching TRBD1. The CDR3 contains 14 residues. Trimming cost V 2 bases and J 6 bases; bases outside gene matches: 5. CDR1 SGHTA and CDR2 FQGTGA come from the germline V gene. The CDR3 protein is CASSLGGTGQTQYF. In DNA form, the CDR3 reads TGTGCCAGCAGCTTAGGCGGGACAGGTCAGACCCAGTACTTC.

V usage is TRBV5-5 and J usage is TRBJ2-7, with a tentative D call TRBD2 (5 bases). This CDR3 is 14 amino acids long. The V end was cut by 5 bases, the J end by 4 bases, with 16 bases between. Germline assignment: CDR1 SGHKS and CDR2 YYEKEE (reference sequence). The DNA of the CDR3 is TGTGCCAGCAGTTTAGACATAGGACTTTACGAGCAGTACGTC. Protein product: CASSLDIGLYEQYV.

The rearrangement links TRBV5-6 to TRBJ1-4; D perhaps matches TRBD1 (5 bases). Trimming left V 0 bases short and J 7 bases short, with 7 bases between. The CDR3 has 13 amino acids. Germline V CDR1 and CDR2: SGHDT, YYEEEE. CDR3 in DNA: TGTGCCAGCAGCTTGGGGACACCTGAAAAACTGTTTTTT. The encoded protein is CASSLGTPEKLFF.

This clone was seen once. This chain joins TRBV7-9 and TRBJ2-3; TRBD2 matches 9 bases. Unmatched junction bases numbered 2, after V lost 1 base and J lost 6 bases. The germline CDR1 and CDR2 sequences are SEHNR and FQNEAQ (reference sequence). The CDR3 extends over 14 amino acids. CDR3 nucleotides: TGTGCCAGCAGCTTAGGCGGGGGGGCCGATACGCAGTATTTT. Amino acid sequence: CASSLGGGADTQYF. The full variable domain, rest sourced from reference TRBV7-9 and TRBJ2-3, is DTGVSQNPRHKITKRGQNVTFRCDPISEHNRLYWYRQTLGQGPEFLTYFQNEAQLEKSRLLSDRFSAERPKGSFSTLEIQRTEQGDSAMYLCASSLGGGADTQYFGPGTRLTVL.

The CDR3 sequence is CASSPLEGGGYTGELFF. CDR3 DNA sequence: TGTGCCAGCAGCCCCCTAGAGGGGGGGGGCTATACCGGGGAGCTGTTTTTT. The chain carries TRBV7-9 and TRBJ2-2, with TRBD2 as a possible D gene (7 bases). Trimming left V 5 bases short and J 5 bases short, with 21 bases between. The germline V gene has CDR1 SEHNR and CDR2 FQNEAQ (reference sequence). The CDR3 has 17 amino acids.

This sequence joins TRBV4-3 and TRBJ2-6, with D tentatively TRBD2 (6 bases). Trimming left V 4 bases short and J 0 bases short, with 19 bases between. CDR1 and CDR2 (germline): LGHNA, YSLEER. This CDR3 is built from 19 residues. CDR3: CASSRAPGELVSGANVLTF. The CDR3 nucleotides read TGCGCCAGCAGCCGCGCCCCGGGAGAGCTCGTCTCTGGGGCCAACGTCCTGACTTTC.

This clone was counted between two and nine times. The V gene is TRBV2, the J gene TRBJ2-1, with TRBD1 matching over 7 bases. Germline V gene sequence: CDR1 SNHLY, CDR2 FYNNEI. The CDR3 has 15 residues. This chain's CDR3 is CAGQGDLSSYNEQFF. In nucleotides, the CDR3 is TGTGCTGGGCAGGGGGACCTCAGCTCCTACAATGAGCAGTTCTTC.

The chain's CDR3 is CASSEGWQGLGGYTF. The CDR3 DNA sequence: TGCGCCAGCAGTGAAGGTTGGCAGGGGTTGGGTGGCTACACCTTC. This chain connects TRBV10-1 to TRBJ1-2; possibly TRBD1 for D (6 bases). Germline assignment: CDR1 WNHNN and CDR2 SYGVQD (reference sequence). This CDR3 region has 15 residues. V was pared by 3 bases and J by 7 bases, with 18 bases between.

The chain uses TRBV7-3 and TRBJ2-2; D uncertain. V lost 4 bases and J lost 3, with 6 bases in between. The CDR3 loop spans 13 amino acids. Germline assignment: CDR1 SGHTA and CDR2 FQGTGA. The CDR3 is CASSSSYTGELFF. CDR3 DNA sequence: TGTGCCAGCAGCTCCTCGTACACCGGGGAGCTGTTTTTT.

V is TRBV6-1 and J is TRBJ2-1; the match to TRBD1 covers 7 bases. The CDR3 runs 15 residues. Germline values: CDR1 MNHNS, CDR2 SASEGT. V was pared by 2 bases and J by 7 bases, with 8 bases of the junction left unmatched. This CDR3 is CASSEYRQGTNEQFF. The CDR3 DNA reads as TGTGCCAGCAGTGAATACAGACAGGGAACTAATGAGCAGTTCTTC.

This chain links TRBV21-1 with TRBJ2-7; the table gives TRBD2 as D, unverified against the DNA. TRBV21-1 is listed as a pseudogene. This CDR3 comprises 8 residues. The CDR3 coding sequence is TGTGCCAGCAGTAAGCAGTACGTC. As protein: CASSKQYV.

This clone was observed a single time. The gene calls are TRBV20-1 and TRBJ2-5, with unresolved D. This CDR3 region has 11 residues. Germline CDR1 is DFQATT and CDR2 is SNEGSKA (reference sequence). V shed 3 bases and J shed 2 bases, with 4 bases lying between them. The DNA for the CDR3 is TGCAGTGCTAGCGGTCAAGAGACCCAGTACTTC. It specifies CSASGQETQYF.

The J gene is TRBJ2-3, the V gene TRBV3-1 (or the pseudogene TRBV3-2), with 8 bases fitting TRBD2. The germline gives CDR1 LGHDT, CDR2 YNNKEL (reference sequence). V lost 4 bases to trimming and J lost 0 bases; unmatched junction nucleotides: 9. The CDR3 contains 17 residues. Here the CDR3 DNA reads TGTGCCAGCAGCCCCGCCGGGAGGGGTCACAGCACAGATACGCAGTATTTT. Translated: CASSPAGRGHSTDTQYF.